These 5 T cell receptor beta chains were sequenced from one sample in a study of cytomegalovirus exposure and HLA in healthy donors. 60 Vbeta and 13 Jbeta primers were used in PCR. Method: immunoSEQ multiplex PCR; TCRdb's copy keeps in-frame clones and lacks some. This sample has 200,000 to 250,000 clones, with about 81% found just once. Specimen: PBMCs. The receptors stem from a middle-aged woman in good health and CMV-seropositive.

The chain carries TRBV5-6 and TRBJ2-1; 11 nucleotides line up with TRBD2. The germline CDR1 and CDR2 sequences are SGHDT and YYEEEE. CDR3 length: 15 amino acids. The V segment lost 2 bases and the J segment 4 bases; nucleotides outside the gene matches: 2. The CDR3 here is CASSFGTSGYNEQFF. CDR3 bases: TGTGCCAGCAGCTTCGGGACTAGCGGTTACAATGAGCAGTTCTTC.

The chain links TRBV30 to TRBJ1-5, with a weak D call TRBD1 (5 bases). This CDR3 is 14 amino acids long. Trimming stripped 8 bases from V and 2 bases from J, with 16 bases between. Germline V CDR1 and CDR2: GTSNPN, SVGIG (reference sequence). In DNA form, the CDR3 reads TGTGCCCGGACCCAGGGTGCAGGCAATCAGCCCCAGCATTTT. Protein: CARTQGAGNQPQHF. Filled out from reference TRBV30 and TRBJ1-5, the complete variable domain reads SQTIHQWPATLVQPVGSPLSLECTVEGTSNPNLYWYRQAAGRGLQLLFYSVGIGQISSEVPQNLSASRPQDRQFILSSKKLLLSDSGFYLCARTQGAGNQPQHFGDGTRLSIL.

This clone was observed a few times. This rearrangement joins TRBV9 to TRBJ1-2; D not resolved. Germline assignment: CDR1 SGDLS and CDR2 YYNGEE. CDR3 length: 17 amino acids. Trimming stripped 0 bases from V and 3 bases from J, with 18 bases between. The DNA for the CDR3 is TGTGCCAGCAGCGTAGGAGGGAGACCCACCCGGGACTATGGCTACACCTTC. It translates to CASSVGGRPTRDYGYTF.

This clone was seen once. In nucleotides, the CDR3 is TGTGCCTGGAGGGCAGGGGCATCTCAGCCCCAGCATTTT. The encoded protein is CAWRAGASQPQHF. The V call is TRBV30, the J call TRBJ1-5; D perhaps matches TRBD1 (6 bases). CDR3 size: 13 residues. V shed 3 bases and J shed 6 bases, with 12 bases lying between them. Germline V gene lookup returns CDR1 GTSNPN and CDR2 SVGIG (reference sequence).

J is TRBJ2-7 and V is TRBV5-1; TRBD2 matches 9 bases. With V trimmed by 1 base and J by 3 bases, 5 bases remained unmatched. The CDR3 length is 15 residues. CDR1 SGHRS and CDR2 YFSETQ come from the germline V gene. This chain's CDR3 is CASSLSSGANYEQYF. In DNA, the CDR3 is TGCGCCAGCAGCTTGTCTAGCGGGGCCAACTACGAGCAGTACTTC.